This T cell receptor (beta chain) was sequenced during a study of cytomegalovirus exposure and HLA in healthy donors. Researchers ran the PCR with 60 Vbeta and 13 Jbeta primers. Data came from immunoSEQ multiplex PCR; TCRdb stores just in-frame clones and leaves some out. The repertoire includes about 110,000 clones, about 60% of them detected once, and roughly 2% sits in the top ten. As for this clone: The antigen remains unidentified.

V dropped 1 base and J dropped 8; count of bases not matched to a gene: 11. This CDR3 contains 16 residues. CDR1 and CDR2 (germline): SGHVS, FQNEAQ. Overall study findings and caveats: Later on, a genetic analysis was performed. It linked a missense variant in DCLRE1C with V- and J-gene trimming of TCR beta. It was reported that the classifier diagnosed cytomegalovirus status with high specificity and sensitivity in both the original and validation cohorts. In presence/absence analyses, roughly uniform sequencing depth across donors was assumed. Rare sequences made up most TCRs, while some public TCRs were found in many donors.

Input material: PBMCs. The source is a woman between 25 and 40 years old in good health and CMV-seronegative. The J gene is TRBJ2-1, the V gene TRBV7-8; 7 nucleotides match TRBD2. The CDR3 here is CASSLEVRRETDEQFF. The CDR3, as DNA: TGTGCCAGCAGCTTAGAAGTCCGGCGGGAGACCGATGAGCAGTTCTTC.